Below, 28 T cell receptor beta chains from the same sample are listed, as sequenced in a study of blood T cell repertoires in COVID-19. The repertoire was sequenced with immunoSEQ multiplex PCR; TCRdb's copy has only in-frame clones and lacks some. This sample has about 88,000 clones, with 90% to 95% found just once. The sample taken for sequencing was peripheral blood. The source is a man aged 60 to 75 with acute or convalescent COVID-19.

The V call is TRBV7-9, the J call TRBJ2-1, with D possibly TRBD1 on 5 matching bases. Trimming stripped 7 bases from V and 3 bases from J, with 10 bases between. The CDR3 totals 13 residues. Germline assignment: CDR1 SEHNR and CDR2 FQNEAQ (reference sequence). The CDR3 coding sequence is TGTGCCAGCACCCACGACAGCTACAATGAGCAGTTCTTC. The encoded protein is CASTHDSYNEQFF.

The rearrangement uses TRBV24-1 and TRBJ2-2, with D possibly TRBD2 on 6 matching bases. Germline assignment: CDR1 KGHDR and CDR2 SFDVKD. This CDR3 is 16 amino acids long. With 3 bases removed from V and 7 bases from J, the gap between germline ends came to 17 bases. The CDR3, as DNA: TGTGCCACCAGTGATCCCTCGGGGGACGCAGGCGGGGAGCTGTTTTTT. It is translated as CATSDPSGDAGGELFF.

This chain uses TRBV19 with TRBJ1-1; D may be TRBD1 (6 bases). The V gene's germline CDR1 is LNHDA and CDR2 SQIVND (reference sequence). The ends were cut back, 8 bases at V and 1 base at J, with 17 bases in the middle. The CDR3 sequence is 15 residues long. The CDR3 DNA sequence: TGTGCCAGTCGGCGGCCACAGGGACCGAACACTGAAGCTTTCTTT. This gives the protein CASRRPQGPNTEAFF.

This clone was observed a handful of times. The rearrangement uses TRBV7-9 and TRBJ2-5; TRBD1 agrees at 9 bases. This CDR3 has 16 residues. V lost 5 bases and J lost 5; bases outside the gene matches: 12. Germline loops: CDR1 SEHNR, CDR2 FQNEAQ (reference sequence). The CDR3 reads CASSPTGGVGRETQYF. The DNA for the CDR3 is TGTGCCAGCAGCCCAACAGGGGGCGTGGGTCGTGAGACCCAGTACTTC.

The CDR3 loop is CASSFGRENEQFF. In DNA, the CDR3 is TGTGCCAGCAGTTTCGGGAGAGAGAATGAGCAGTTCTTC. The rearrangement joins TRBV27 to TRBJ2-1; D possibly corresponds to TRBD2 (6 bases). The CDR3 is 13 amino acids. Trimming pared 3 bases from V and 7 bases from J, leaving 10 bases between. Per the germline V gene, CDR1 is MNHEY and CDR2 is SMNVEV (reference sequence).

This clone was recorded only once. This sequence joins TRBV6-5 and TRBJ2-7; tentative D call: TRBD1 (6 bases). Germline V gene lookup returns CDR1 MNHEY and CDR2 SVGAGI. This CDR3 has 15 residues. V lost 0 bases and J 0 bases, leaving 9 bases between the germline ends. CDR3 bases: TGTGCCAGCAGTTACTCGGACAGACTCTCCTACGAGCAGTACTTC. It specifies CASSYSDRLSYEQYF.

The chain joins TRBV9 to TRBJ1-4; tentatively, D is TRBD1 (6 bases). CDR1 is SGDLS and CDR2 is YYNGEE in the germline V gene. V gave up 2 bases and J gave up 7 bases, with 12 bases separating them. CDR3 size: 14 residues. This CDR3 reads CASSVGGAREKLFF. CDR3 in DNA: TGTGCCAGCAGCGTGGGGGGGGCACGTGAAAAACTGTTTTTT. The complete variable domain, with remaining parts taken from reference TRBV9 and TRBJ1-4, reads DSGVTQTPKHLITATGQRVTLRCSPRSGDLSVYWYQQSLDQGLQFLIQYYNGEERAKGNILERFSAQQFPDLHSELNLSSLELGDSALYFCASSVGGAREKLFFGSGTQLSVL.

This clone was picked up one time. This chain uses TRBV9 with TRBJ2-1, with TRBD1 as a possible D gene (5 bases). V dropped 0 bases and J dropped 8 bases, with 9 bases sitting between them. Germline V gives CDR1 SGDLS, CDR2 YYNGEE. This CDR3 is built from 13 residues. In DNA, the CDR3 is TGTGCCAGCAGCGTAGCTCAGGGCGATGAGCAGTTCTTC. It translates to CASSVAQGDEQFF.

The chain recombines TRBV4-2 with TRBJ2-7; 8 bases line up with TRBD2. CDR1 is LGHNA, CDR2 YNFKEQ, per germline. The CDR3 spans 13 residues. The V and J ends lost 0 bases and 6 bases, in that order; junction bases with no gene match: 1. Here the CDR3 reads CASSQDTSGEQYF. CDR3 nucleotides: TGTGCCAGCAGCCAAGATACTAGCGGCGAGCAGTACTTC.

The V and J genes are TRBV3-1 (or the pseudogene TRBV3-2) and TRBJ2-1; 8 nucleotides line up with TRBD1. CDR3 length equals 18 residues. V shed 2 bases and J 2 bases; nucleotides not matched to a gene: 11. The germline V gene has CDR1 LGHDT and CDR2 YNNKEL (reference sequence). This CDR3 is CASSQLPDRGVTYNEQFF. In DNA form, the CDR3 reads TGTGCCAGCAGCCAACTCCCCGACAGGGGAGTCACCTACAATGAGCAGTTCTTC.

J is TRBJ1-5 and V is TRBV6-5, with 7 bases identical to TRBD1. Trimming removed 9 bases from V and 9 bases from J; junction bases left unmatched: 11. Germline values: CDR1 MNHEY, CDR2 SVGAGI. The CDR3 runs 13 residues. For the CDR3, the DNA is TGTGCCAGTTCACAGGGGTTCGGGCGGCCCCAGCATTTT. Protein: CASSQGFGRPQHF.

The genes are TRBV9 and TRBJ2-3; tentative D call: TRBD2 (6 bases). The CDR3 loop spans 12 amino acids. Trimming pared 3 bases from V and 4 bases from J, leaving 6 bases between. Germline values: CDR1 SGDLS, CDR2 YYNGEE. CDR3 sequence (DNA): TGTGCCAGCAGCGGGGGGGCAGATACGCAGTATTTT. Translation: CASSGGADTQYF.

V usage is TRBV27 and J usage is TRBJ1-1, with 7 nucleotides matching TRBD1. CDR1 MNHEY and CDR2 SMNVEV come from the germline V gene (reference sequence). CDR3 length equals 12 residues. V shed 3 bases, J shed 7 bases, and the junction held 2 bases outside the gene matches. CDR3 region: CASSFRDSEAFF. The CDR3 nucleotides read TGTGCCAGCAGTTTCCGGGACAGTGAAGCTTTCTTT.

The genes are TRBV12-3 or TRBV12-4 and TRBJ2-1; possible D gene TRBD2, 5 bases. Trimming left V 8 bases short and J 7 bases short, with 12 bases between. The CDR3 sequence is 12 residues long. CDR3 protein: CASGSEWNEQFF. CDR3 coding DNA: TGTGCCAGCGGGAGTGAATGGAATGAGCAGTTCTTC.

The chain combines TRBV11-2 with TRBJ2-7; the match to TRBD2 covers 8 bases. Trimming removed 0 bases from V and 4 bases from J; junction bases left unmatched: 5. The CDR3 extends over 15 amino acids. Germline CDR1 reads SGHAT; CDR2 reads FQNNGV. CDR3 coding DNA: TGTGCCAGCAGCTTAGAGGCGGGAGGTCGTTACGAGCAGTACTTC. Residues: CASSLEAGGRYEQYF.

This sequence joins TRBV6-2 or TRBV6-3 and TRBJ2-7; 7 bases are shared with TRBD1. Germline-derived CDR1 and CDR2 are MNHEY and SVGEGT. The CDR3 has 14 amino acids. V gave up 3 bases and J gave up 5 bases; unmatched junction bases: 7. The CDR3 protein is CASSYATGVNEQYF. CDR3 DNA: TGTGCCAGCAGTTATGCTACAGGGGTTAACGAGCAGTACTTC.

The chain combines TRBV3-1 (or the pseudogene TRBV3-2) with TRBJ2-3; 8 nucleotides align to TRBD1. Germline V gene lookup returns CDR1 LGHDT and CDR2 YNNKEL (reference sequence). The CDR3 covers 13 residues. The trim removed 4 bases at V and 8 bases at J, leaving 5 bases unmatched. In DNA form, the CDR3 reads TGTGCCAGCAGCCCCGGGACAGGACGTACGCAGTATTTT. It is translated as CASSPGTGRTQYF.

The chain combines TRBV28 with TRBJ1-6, with 9 positions matching TRBD1. V gave up 3 bases and J gave up 10 bases; unmatched junction bases: 7. The CDR3 spans 15 residues. Germline V gene sequence: CDR1 MDHEN, CDR2 SYDVKM. The CDR3 DNA reads as TGTGCCAGCAGTTTCCGGGGACAGGGAAGATCACCCCTCCACTTT. It specifies CASSFRGQGRSPLHF.

The chain recombines TRBV15 with TRBJ1-1, with a weak D call TRBD1 (6 bases). This CDR3 is 17 amino acids long. V was clipped by 0 bases and J by 4 bases, with 18 bases between them. CDR1 is LNHNV, CDR2 YYDKDF, per germline (reference sequence). In DNA form, the CDR3 reads TGTGCCACCAGCAGAGAGTCCCTGCTCAGGGGTGGCACTGAAGCTTTCTTT. Translated, it gives CATSRESLLRGGTEAFF.

V usage is TRBV29-1 and J usage is TRBJ2-4, with D uncertain. The CDR3 is 12 amino acids. V lost 6 bases and J 6 bases, leaving 12 bases between the germline ends. Germline V lookup: CDR1 SQVTM, CDR2 ANQGSEA. Here the CDR3 DNA reads TGCAGCGTCACAGATGCCTCAAACATTCAGTACTTC. Translating it yields CSVTDASNIQYF.

This rearrangement joins TRBV11-2 to TRBJ2-1; perhaps TRBD2 as D (6 bases). CDR1 and CDR2 (germline): SGHAT, FQNNGV. The CDR3 is 14 residues long. V lost 5 bases, J lost 9 bases, and 17 bases lay in between. The CDR3 loop is CASSVRRVMTEQFF. CDR3 coding DNA: TGTGCCAGCAGCGTTAGGAGGGTTATGACTGAGCAGTTCTTC. Based on the CDR3 plus reference TRBV11-2 and TRBJ2-1, the full variable domain is EAGVAQSPRYKIIEKRQSVAFWCNPISGHATLYWYQQILGQGPKLLIQFQNNGVVDDSQLPKDRFSAERLKGVDSTLKIQPAKLEDSAVYLCASSVRRVMTEQFFGPGTRLTVL.

The V call is TRBV5-4, the J call TRBJ2-1; TRBD2 might be the D (5 bases). The CDR3 extends over 13 amino acids. V gave up 0 bases and J gave up 8 bases, with 9 bases separating them. Germline V lookup: CDR1 SGHNT, CDR2 YYREEE (reference sequence). CDR3 sequence reads: CASSLVLADEQFF. The CDR3 nucleotides read TGTGCCAGCAGCTTGGTCCTAGCCGATGAGCAGTTCTTC.

This sequence joins TRBV6-2 or TRBV6-3 and TRBJ2-5; possible D gene TRBD1, 6 bases. CDR1 and CDR2 from the germline V gene are MNHEY and SVGEGT. V was cut by 6 bases and J by 1 base, with 15 bases left in between. The CDR3 is 15 amino acids. In DNA, the CDR3 is TGTGCCAGCAGCCTTCTGAGGACAGCCCAAGAGACCCAGTACTTC. Amino acid sequence: CASSLLRTAQETQYF.

This chain connects TRBV19 to TRBJ2-1; 8 nucleotides match TRBD1. Germline V gives CDR1 LNHDA, CDR2 SQIVND (reference sequence). The CDR3 extends over 15 amino acids. V gave up 7 bases and J gave up 4 bases; unmatched junction bases: 9. Here the CDR3 DNA reads TGTGCCAGTACCTCCGGGACAGGACCTTACAATGAGCAGTTCTTC. Encoded protein: CASTSGTGPYNEQFF.

This clone showed up just once. The chain combines TRBV5-1 with TRBJ1-1; D is undetermined. The V gene lost 3 bases and the J gene lost 8 bases, with 14 bases spanning the gap. CDR1 is SGHRS and CDR2 is YFSETQ in the germline V gene. The CDR3 totals 13 residues. The chain's CDR3 is CASSSTSVEEAFF. CDR3 in DNA: TGCGCCAGCAGCTCGACATCGGTCGAGGAAGCTTTCTTT.

The chain links TRBV7-8 to TRBJ2-7; weak D call: TRBD1 (5 bases). This CDR3 is 15 amino acids long. Trimming cost V 1 base and J 2 bases, with 12 bases left between them. CDR1 and CDR2 from the germline V gene are SGHVS and FQNEAQ. The CDR3, as DNA: TGTGCCAGCAGCTTAGTAGGGGTTAGTACCTACGAGCAGTACTTC. Protein sequence: CASSLVGVSTYEQYF.

The J gene is TRBJ2-1, the V gene TRBV6-5; D may be TRBD2 (5 bases). The CDR3 runs 16 residues. Germline V CDR1 and CDR2: MNHEY, SVGAGI. The ends were cut back, 2 bases at V and 0 bases at J, with 11 bases in the middle. CDR3 residues: CASSYERQSSYNEQFF. In nucleotides, the CDR3 is TGTGCCAGCAGTTACGAGCGGCAAAGCTCCTACAATGAGCAGTTCTTC.

The chain combines TRBV5-1 with TRBJ1-3, with D maybe TRBD1 (6 bases). Per germline, CDR1 SGHRS and CDR2 YFSETQ. This CDR3 has 14 residues. V dropped 4 bases and J dropped 3 bases, with 11 bases sitting between them. The CDR3 here is CASSQGSNGNTIYF. The CDR3 DNA sequence: TGCGCCAGCAGCCAGGGGAGTAATGGAAACACCATATATTTT.